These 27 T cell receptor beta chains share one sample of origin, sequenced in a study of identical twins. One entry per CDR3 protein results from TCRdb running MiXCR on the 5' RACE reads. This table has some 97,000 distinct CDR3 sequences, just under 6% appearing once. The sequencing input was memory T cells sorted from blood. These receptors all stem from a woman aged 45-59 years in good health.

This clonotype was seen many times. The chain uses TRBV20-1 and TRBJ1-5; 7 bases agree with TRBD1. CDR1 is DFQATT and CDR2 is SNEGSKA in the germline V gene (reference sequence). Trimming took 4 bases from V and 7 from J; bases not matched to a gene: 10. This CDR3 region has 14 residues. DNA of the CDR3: TGCAGTGCTACCACAGGGGACTCGTCGCAGCCCCAGCATTTT. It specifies CSATTGDSSQPQHF.

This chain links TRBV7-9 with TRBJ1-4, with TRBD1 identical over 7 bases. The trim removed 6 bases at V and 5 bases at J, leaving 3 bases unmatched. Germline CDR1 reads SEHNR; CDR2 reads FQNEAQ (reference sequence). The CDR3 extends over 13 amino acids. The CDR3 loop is CASSWDRNEKLFF. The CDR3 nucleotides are TGTGCCAGCAGTTGGGACAGAAATGAAAAACTGTTTTTT. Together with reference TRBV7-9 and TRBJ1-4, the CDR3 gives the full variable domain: DTGVSQNPRHKITKRGQNVTFRCDPISEHNRLYWYRQTLGQGPEFLTYFQNEAQLEKSRLLSDRFSAERPKGSFSTLEIQRTEQGDSAMYLCASSWDRNEKLFFGSGTQLSVL.

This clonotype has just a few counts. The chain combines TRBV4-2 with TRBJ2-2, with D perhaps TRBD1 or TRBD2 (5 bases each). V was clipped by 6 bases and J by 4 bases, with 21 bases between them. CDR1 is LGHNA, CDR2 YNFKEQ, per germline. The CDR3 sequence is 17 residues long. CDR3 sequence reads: CASSYQIGERATGELFF. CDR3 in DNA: TGTGCCAGCAGTTACCAAATAGGGGAGAGGGCCACCGGGGAGCTGTTTTTT.

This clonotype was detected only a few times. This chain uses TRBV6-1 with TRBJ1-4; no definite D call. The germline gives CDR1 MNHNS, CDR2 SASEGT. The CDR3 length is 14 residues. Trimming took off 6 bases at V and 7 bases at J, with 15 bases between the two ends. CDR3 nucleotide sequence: TGTGCCAGCAGACTGAGAGCCGTCGGTGAAAAACTGTTTTTT. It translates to CASRLRAVGEKLFF.

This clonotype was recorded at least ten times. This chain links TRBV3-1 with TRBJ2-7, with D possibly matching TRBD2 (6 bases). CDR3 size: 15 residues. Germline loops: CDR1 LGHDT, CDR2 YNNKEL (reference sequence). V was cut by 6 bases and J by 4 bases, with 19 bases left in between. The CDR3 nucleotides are TGTGCCAGCAGTTCGGGACTTGGGATCCTTTACGAGCAGTACTTC. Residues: CASSSGLGILYEQYF.

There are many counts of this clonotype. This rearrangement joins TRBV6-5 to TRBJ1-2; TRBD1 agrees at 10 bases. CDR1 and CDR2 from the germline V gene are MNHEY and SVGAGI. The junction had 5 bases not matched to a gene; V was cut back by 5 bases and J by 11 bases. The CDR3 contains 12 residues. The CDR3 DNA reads TGTGCCAGCAGTGGGACAGGGGAGTTTTACACCTTC. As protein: CASSGTGEFYTF.

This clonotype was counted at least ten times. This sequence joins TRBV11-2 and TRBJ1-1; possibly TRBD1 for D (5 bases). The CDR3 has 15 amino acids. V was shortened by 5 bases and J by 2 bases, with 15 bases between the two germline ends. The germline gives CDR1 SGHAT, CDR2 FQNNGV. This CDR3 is CASSPMGRRNTEAFF. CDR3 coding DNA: TGTGCCAGCAGCCCAATGGGACGGCGAAACACTGAAGCTTTCTTT.

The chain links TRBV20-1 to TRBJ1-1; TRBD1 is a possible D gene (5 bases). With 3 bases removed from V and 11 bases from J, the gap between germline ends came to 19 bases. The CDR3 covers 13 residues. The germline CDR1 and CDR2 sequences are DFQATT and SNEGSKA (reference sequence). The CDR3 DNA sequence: TGCAGTGCTAGTTTCGGGCAGGGTGGGGCCGCTTTCTTT. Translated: CSASFGQGGAAFF.

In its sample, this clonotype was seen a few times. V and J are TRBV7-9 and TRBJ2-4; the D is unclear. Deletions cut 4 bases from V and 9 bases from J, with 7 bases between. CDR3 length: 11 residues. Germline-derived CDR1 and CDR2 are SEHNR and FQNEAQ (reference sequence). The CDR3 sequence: CASSSTGIQYF. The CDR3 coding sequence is TGTGCCAGCAGCTCTACCGGCATTCAGTACTTC.

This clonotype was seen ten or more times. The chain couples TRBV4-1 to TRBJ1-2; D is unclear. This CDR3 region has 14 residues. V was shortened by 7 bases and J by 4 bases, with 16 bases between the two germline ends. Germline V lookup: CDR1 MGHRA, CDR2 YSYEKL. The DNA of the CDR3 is TGCGCCAGCAAGGATCCGGAGGGTTTCTATGGCTACACCTTC. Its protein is CASKDPEGFYGYTF.

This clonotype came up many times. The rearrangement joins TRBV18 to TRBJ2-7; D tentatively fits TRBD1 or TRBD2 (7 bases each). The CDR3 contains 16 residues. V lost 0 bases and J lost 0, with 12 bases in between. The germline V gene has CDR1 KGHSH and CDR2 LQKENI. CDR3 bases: TGTGCCAGCTCACCACCGGGCAGGGGGGGCTCCTACGAGCAGTACGTC. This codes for CASSPPGRGGSYEQYV.

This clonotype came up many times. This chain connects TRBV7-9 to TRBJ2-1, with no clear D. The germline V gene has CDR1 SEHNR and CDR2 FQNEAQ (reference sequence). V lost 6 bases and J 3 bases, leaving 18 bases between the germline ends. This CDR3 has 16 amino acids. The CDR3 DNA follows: TGTGCCAGCAGTACGATCTGGGAAACTTACTACAATGAGCAGTTCTTC. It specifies CASSTIWETYYNEQFF.

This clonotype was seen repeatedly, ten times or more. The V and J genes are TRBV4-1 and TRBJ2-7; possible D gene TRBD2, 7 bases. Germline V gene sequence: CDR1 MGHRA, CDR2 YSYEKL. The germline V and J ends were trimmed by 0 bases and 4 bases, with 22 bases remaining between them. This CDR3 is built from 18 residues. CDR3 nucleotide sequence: TGCGCCAGCAGCCAAGAACTTGGGGGGGGGACAATTATGTACGAGCAGTACTTC. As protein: CASSQELGGGTIMYEQYF.

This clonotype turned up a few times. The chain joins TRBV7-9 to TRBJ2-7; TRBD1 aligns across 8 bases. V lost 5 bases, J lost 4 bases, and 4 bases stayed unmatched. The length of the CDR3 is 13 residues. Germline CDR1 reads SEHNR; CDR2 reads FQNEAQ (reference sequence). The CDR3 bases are TGTGCCAGCAGCCCCAGACAGGGGTACGAGCAGTACTTC. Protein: CASSPRQGYEQYF.

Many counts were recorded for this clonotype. The CDR3 spells CASSEAGVHGYTF. CDR3 DNA sequence: TGTGCCAGCAGTGAAGCTGGGGTACATGGCTACACCTTC. The chain combines TRBV6-1 with TRBJ1-2; D gene ambiguous. CDR3 size: 13 residues. Trimming removed 0 bases at V and 6 bases at J, with 8 bases between. Germline CDR1 MNHNS, CDR2 SASEGT.

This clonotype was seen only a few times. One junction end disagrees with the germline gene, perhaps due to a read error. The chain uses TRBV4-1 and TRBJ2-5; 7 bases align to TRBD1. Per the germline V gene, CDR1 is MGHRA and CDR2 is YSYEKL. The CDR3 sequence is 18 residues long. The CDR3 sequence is CASSEDRGGASPQETQYF. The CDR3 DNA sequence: TGCGCCAGCAGCGAAGACAGAGGGGGCGCATCCCCCCAAGAGACCCAGTACTTC.

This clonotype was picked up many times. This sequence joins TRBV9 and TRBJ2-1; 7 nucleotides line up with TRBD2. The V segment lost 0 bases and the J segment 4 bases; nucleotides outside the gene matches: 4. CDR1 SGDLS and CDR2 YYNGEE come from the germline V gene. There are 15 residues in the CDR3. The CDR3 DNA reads TGTGCCAGCAGCGTAGAGAGCGGGACTTACAATGAGCAGTTCTTC. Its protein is CASSVESGTYNEQFF. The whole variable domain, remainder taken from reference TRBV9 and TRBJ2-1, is DSGVTQTPKHLITATGQRVTLRCSPRSGDLSVYWYQQSLDQGLQFLIQYYNGEERAKGNILERFSAQQFPDLHSELNLSSLELGDSALYFCASSVESGTYNEQFFGPGTRLTVL.

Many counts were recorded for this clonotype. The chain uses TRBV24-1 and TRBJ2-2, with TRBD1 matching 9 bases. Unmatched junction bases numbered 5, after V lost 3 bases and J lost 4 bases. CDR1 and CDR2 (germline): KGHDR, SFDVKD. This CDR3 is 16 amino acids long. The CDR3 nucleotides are TGTGCCACCAGTGATCCGGGACAGGGAGTCACCGGGGAGCTGTTTTTT. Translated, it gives CATSDPGQGVTGELFF.

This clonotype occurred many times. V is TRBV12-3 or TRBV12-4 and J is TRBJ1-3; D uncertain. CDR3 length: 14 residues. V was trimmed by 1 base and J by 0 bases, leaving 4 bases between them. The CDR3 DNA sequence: TGTGCCAGCAGTTTAGATTTCTCTGGAAACACCATATATTTT. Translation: CASSLDFSGNTIYF.

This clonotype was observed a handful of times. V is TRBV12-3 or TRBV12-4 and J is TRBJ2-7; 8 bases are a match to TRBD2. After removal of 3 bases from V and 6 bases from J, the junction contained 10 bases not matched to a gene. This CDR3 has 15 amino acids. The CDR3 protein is CASSLSTSGLGEQYF. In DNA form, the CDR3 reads TGTGCCAGCAGTTTGAGTACTAGCGGCCTGGGCGAGCAGTACTTC.

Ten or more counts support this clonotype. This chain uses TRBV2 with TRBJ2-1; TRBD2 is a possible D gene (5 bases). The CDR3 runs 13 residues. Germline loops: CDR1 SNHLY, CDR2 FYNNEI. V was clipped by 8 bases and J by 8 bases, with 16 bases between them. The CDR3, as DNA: TGTGCCAGCGACCCCGTAGGAGGCGATGAGCAGTTCTTC. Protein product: CASDPVGGDEQFF.

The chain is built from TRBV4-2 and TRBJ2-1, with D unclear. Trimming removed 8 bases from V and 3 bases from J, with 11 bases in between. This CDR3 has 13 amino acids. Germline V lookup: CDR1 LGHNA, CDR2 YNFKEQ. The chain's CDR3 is CASSAANYNEQFF. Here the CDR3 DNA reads TGTGCCAGCTCGGCTGCTAACTACAATGAGCAGTTCTTC.

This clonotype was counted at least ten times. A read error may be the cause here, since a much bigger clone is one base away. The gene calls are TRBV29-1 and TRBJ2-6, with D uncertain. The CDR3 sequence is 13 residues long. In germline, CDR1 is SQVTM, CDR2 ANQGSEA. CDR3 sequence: CSVDGSGVNVLTF. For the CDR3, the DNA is TGCAGCGTCGACGGCTCTGGGGTCAACGTCCTGACTTTC.

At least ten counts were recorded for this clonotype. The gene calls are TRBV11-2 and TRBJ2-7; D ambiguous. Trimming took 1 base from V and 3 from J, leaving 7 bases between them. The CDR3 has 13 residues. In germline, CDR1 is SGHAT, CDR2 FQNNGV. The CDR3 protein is CASSLGKVYEQYF. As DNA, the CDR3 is TGTGCCAGCAGCTTAGGGAAGGTCTACGAGCAGTACTTC.

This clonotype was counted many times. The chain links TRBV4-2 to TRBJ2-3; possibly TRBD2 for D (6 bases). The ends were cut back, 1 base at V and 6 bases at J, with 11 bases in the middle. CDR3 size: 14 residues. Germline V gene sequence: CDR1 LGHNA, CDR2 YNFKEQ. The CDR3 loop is CASSQGTSRDTQYF. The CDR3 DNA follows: TGTGCCAGCAGCCAAGGAACTAGCAGGGATACGCAGTATTTT.

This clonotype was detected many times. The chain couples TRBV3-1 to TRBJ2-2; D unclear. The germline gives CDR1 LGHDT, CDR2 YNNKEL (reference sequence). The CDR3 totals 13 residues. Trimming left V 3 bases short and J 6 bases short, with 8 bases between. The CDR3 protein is CASSHRRAGELFF. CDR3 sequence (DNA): TGTGCCAGCAGCCACCGAAGGGCCGGGGAGCTGTTTTTT.

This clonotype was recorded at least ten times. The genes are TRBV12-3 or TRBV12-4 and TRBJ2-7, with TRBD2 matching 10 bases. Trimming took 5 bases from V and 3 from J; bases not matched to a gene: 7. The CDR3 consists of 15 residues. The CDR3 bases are TGTGCCAGCAGTCCCAAGCTAGCGGGGGTCTACGAGCAGTACTTC. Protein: CASSPKLAGVYEQYF.